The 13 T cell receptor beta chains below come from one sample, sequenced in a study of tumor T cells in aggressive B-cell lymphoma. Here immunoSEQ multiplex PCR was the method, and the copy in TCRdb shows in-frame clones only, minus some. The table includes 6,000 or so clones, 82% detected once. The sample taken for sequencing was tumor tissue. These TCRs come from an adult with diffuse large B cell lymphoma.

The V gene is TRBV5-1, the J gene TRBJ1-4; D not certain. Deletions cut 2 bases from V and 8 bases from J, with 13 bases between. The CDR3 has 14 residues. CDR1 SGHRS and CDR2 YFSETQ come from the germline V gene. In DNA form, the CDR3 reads TGCGCCAGCAGCTTTACCGAGCCTCTCGAAAAACTGTTTTTT. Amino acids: CASSFTEPLEKLFF.

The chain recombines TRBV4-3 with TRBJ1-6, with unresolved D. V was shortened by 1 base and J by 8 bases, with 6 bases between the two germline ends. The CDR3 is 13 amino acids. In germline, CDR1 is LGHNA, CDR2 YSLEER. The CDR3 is CASSQGADSPLHF. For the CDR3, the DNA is TGCGCCAGCAGCCAAGGGGCCGATTCACCCCTCCACTTT.

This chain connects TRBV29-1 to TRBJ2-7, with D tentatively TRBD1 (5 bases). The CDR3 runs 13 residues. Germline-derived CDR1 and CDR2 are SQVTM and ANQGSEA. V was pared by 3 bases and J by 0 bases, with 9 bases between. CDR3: CSVEGRASYEQYF. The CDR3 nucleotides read TGCAGCGTTGAGGGCAGGGCCTCCTACGAGCAGTACTTC.

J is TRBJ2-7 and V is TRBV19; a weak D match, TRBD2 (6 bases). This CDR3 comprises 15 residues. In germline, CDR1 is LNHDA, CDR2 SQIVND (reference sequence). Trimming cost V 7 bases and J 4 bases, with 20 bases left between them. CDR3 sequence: CASKLAVMGIYEQYF. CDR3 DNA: TGTGCCAGTAAACTAGCCGTCATGGGGATTTACGAGCAGTACTTC.

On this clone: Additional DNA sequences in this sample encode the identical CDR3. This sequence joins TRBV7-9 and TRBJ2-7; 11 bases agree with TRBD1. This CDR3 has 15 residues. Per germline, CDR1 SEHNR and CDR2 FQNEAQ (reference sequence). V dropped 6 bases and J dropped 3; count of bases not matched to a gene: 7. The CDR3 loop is CASRRTGTGGYEQYF. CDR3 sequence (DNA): TGTGCCAGCAGGCGTACGGGGACAGGGGGCTACGAGCAGTACTTC.

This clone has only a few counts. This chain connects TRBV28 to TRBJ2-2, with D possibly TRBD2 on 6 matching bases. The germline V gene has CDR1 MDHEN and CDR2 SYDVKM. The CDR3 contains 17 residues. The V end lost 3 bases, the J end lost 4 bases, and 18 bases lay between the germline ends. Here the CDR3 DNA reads TGTGCCAGCAGTTTCCTCCCAGGGAGGATACCCACCGGGGAGCTGTTTTTT. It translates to CASSFLPGRIPTGELFF.

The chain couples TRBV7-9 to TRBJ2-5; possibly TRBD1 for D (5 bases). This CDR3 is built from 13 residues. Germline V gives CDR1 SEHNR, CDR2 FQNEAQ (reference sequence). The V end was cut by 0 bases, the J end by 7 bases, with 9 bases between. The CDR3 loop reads CASSLASQGTQYF. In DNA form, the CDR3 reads TGTGCCAGCAGCTTAGCCTCCCAGGGGACCCAGTACTTC. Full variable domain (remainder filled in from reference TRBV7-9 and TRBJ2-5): DTGVSQNPRHKITKRGQNVTFRCDPISEHNRLYWYRQTLGQGPEFLTYFQNEAQLEKSRLLSDRFSAERPKGSFSTLEIQRTEQGDSAMYLCASSLASQGTQYFGPGTRLLVL.

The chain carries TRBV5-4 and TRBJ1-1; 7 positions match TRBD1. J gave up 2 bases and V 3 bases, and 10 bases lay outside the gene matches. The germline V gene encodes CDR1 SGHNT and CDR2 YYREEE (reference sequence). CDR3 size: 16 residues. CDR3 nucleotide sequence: TGTGCCAGCAGCTCGGGGCCGGGACAGCAAAACACTGAAGCTTTCTTT. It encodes CASSSGPGQQNTEAFF.

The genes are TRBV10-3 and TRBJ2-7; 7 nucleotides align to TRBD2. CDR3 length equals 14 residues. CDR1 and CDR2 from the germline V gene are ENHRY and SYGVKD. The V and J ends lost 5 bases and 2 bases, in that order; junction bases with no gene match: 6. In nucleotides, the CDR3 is TGTGCCATCAGTAGCCCTAGCGGAACCTACGAGCAGTACTTC. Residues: CAISSPSGTYEQYF.

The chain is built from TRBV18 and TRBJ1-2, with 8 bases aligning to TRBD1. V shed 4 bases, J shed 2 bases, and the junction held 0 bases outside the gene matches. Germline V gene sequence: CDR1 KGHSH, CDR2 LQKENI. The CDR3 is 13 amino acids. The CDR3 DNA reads TGTGCCAGCTCACGACAGGGGAACTATGGCTACACCTTC. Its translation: CASSRQGNYGYTF.

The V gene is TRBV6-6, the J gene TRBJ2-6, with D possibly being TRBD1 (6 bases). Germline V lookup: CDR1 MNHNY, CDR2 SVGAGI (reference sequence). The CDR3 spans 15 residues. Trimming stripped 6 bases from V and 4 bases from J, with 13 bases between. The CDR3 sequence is CASRNTGPGANVLTF. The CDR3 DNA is TGTGCCAGCAGAAATACAGGGCCCGGGGCCAACGTCCTGACTTTC.

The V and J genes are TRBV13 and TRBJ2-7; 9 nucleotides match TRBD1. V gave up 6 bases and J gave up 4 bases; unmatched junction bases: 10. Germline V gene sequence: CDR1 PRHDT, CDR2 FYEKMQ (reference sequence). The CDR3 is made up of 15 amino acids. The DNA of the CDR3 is TGTGCCAGCAGGCCACAGGGGGCAAACCCATACGAGCAGTACTTC. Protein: CASRPQGANPYEQYF.

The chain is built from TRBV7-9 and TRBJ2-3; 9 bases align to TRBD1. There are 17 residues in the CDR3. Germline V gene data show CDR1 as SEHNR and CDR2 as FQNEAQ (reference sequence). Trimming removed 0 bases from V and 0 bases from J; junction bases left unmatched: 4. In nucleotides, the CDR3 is TGTGCCAGCAGCTTAGCGGGGGGACAGGGAAGCACAGATACGCAGTATTTT. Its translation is CASSLAGGQGSTDTQYF.